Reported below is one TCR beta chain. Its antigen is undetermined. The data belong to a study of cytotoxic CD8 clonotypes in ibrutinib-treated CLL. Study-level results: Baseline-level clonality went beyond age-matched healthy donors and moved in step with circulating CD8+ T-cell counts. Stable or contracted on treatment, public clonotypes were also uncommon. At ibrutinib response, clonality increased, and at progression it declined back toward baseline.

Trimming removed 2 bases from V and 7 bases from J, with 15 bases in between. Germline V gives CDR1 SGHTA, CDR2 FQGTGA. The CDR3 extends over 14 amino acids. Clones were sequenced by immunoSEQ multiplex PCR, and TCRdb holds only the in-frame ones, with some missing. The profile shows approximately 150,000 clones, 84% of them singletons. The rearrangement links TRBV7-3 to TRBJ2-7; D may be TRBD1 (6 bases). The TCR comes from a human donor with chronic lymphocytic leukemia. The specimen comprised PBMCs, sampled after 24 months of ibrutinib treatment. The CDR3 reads CASSLQGPKGEQYF. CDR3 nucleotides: TGTGCCAGCAGCTTACAGGGGCCGAAAGGGGAGCAGTACTTC.